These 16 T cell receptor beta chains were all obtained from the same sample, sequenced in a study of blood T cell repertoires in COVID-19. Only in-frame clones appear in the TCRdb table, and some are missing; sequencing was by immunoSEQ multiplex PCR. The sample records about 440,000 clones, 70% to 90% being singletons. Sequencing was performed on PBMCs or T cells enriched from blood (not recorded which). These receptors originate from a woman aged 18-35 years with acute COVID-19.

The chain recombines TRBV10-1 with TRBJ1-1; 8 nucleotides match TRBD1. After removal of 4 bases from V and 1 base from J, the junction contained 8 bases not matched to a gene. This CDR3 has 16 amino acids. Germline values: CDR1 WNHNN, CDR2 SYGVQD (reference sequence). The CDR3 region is CASSAYAGTGNTEAFF. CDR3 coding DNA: TGCGCCAGCAGTGCTTACGCCGGGACAGGGAACACTGAAGCTTTCTTT.

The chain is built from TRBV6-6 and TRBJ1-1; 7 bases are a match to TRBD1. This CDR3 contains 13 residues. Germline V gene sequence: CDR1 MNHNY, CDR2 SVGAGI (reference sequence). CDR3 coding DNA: TGTGCTGTGGTATCACAGGGGAGTATTGAAGCTTTCTTT. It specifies CAVVSQGSIEAFF.

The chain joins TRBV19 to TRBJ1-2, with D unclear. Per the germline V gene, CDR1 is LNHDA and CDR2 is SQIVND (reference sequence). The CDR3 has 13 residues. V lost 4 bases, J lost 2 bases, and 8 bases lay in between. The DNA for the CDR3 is TGTGCCAGTAGTACGTACAGAAACTATGGCTACACCTTC. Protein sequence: CASSTYRNYGYTF.

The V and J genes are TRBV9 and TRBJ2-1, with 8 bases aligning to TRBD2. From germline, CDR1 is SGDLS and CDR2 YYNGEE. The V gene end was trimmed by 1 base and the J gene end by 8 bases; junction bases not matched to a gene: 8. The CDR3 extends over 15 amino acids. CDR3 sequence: CASSVTGGDWDEQFF. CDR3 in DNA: TGTGCCAGCAGCGTAACCGGGGGGGACTGGGATGAGCAGTTCTTC. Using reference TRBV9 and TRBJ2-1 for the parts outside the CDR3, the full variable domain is DSGVTQTPKHLITATGQRVTLRCSPRSGDLSVYWYQQSLDQGLQFLIQYYNGEERAKGNILERFSAQQFPDLHSELNLSSLELGDSALYFCASSVTGGDWDEQFFGPGTRLTVL.

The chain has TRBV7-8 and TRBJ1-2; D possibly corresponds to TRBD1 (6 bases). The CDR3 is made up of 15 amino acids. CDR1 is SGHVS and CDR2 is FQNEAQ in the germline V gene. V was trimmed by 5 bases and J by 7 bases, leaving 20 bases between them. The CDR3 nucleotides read TGTGCCAGCAGCCGAGGCGAGGGGGGGTTGAGTGGCTACACCTTC. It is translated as CASSRGEGGLSGYTF.

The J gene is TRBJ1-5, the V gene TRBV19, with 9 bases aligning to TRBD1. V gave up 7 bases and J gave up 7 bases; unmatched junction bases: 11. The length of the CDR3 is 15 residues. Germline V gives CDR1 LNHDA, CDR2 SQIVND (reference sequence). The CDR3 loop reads CASNTPGQGRQPQHF. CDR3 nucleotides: TGTGCCAGTAATACACCGGGACAGGGTCGGCAGCCCCAGCATTTT.

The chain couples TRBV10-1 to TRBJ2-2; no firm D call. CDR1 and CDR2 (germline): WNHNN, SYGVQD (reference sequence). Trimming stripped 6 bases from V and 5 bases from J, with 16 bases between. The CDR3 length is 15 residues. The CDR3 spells CASSQAGSVTGELFF. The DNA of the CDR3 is TGCGCCAGCAGCCAAGCCGGGTCGGTAACCGGGGAGCTGTTTTTT.

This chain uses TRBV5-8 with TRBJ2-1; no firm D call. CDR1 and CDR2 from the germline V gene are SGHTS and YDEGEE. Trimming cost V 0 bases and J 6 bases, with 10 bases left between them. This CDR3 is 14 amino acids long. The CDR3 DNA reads TGTGCCAGCAGCTTGGTACTTATAAGCAATGAGCAGTTCTTC. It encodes CASSLVLISNEQFF.

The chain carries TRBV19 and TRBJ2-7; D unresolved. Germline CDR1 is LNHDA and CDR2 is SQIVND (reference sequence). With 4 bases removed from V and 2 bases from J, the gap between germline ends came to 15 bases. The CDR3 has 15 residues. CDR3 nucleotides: TGTGCCAGTAGTAGCACGACGGAGCCTCCCTACGAGCAGTACTTC. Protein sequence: CASSSTTEPPYEQYF. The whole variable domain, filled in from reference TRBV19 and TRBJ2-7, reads DGGITQSPKYLFRKEGQNVTLSCEQNLNHDAMYWYRQDPGQGLRLIYYSQIVNDFQKGDIAEGYSVSREKKESFPLTVTSAQKNPTAFYLCASSSTTEPPYEQYFGPGTRLTVT.

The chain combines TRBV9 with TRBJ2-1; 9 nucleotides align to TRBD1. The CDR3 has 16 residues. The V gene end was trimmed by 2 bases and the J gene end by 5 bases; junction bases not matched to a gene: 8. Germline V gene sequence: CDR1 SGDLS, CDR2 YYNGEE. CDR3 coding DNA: TGTGCCAGCAGCGTTTTTGGACAGGGGCCCAACAATGAGCAGTTCTTC. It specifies CASSVFGQGPNNEQFF. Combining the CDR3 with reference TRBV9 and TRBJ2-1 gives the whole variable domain DSGVTQTPKHLITATGQRVTLRCSPRSGDLSVYWYQQSLDQGLQFLIQYYNGEERAKGNILERFSAQQFPDLHSELNLSSLELGDSALYFCASSVFGQGPNNEQFFGPGTRLTVL.

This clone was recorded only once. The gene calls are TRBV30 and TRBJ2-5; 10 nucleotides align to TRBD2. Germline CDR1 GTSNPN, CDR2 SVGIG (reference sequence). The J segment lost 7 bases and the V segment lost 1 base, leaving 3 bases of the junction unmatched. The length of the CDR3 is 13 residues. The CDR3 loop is CAWSGPSGRTQYF. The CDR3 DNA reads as TGTGCCTGGAGTGGACCTAGCGGGAGGACCCAGTACTTC.

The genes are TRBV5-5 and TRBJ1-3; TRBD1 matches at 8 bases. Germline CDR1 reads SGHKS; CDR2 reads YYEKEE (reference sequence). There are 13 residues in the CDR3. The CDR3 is CASGTGSGNTIYF. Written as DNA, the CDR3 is TGTGCTTCAGGGACAGGCTCTGGAAACACCATATATTTT.

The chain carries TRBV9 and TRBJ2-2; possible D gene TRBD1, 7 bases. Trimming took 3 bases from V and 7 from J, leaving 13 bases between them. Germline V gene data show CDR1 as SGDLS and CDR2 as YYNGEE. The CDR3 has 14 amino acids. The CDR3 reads CASSETRGVGELFF. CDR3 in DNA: TGTGCCAGCAGCGAAACCAGGGGGGTCGGGGAGCTGTTTTTT.

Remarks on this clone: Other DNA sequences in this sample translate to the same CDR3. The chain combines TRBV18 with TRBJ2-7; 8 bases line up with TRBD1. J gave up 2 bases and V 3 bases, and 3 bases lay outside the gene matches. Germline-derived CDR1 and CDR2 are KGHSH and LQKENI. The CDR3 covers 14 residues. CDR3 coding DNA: TGTGCCAGCTCACCCGGACAGGGCGCCTACGAGCAGTACTTC. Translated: CASSPGQGAYEQYF.

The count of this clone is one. The CDR3 protein is CASSLASGTAYEQYF. The CDR3 bases are TGTGCCAGCAGTTTAGCTTCGGGGACAGCCTACGAGCAGTACTTC. The chain couples TRBV27 to TRBJ2-7; 7 nucleotides line up with TRBD1. CDR3 size: 15 residues. Trimming removed 2 bases from V and 2 bases from J; junction bases left unmatched: 6. The germline gives CDR1 MNHEY, CDR2 SMNVEV (reference sequence).

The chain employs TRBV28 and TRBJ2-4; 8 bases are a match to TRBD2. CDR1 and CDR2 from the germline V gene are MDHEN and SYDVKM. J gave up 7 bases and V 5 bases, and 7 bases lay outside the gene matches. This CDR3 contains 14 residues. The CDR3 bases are TGTGCCAGCAGTCCAGGACTAGCCCGCAACATTCAGTACTTC. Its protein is CASSPGLARNIQYF.